The 9 T cell receptor beta chains given below trace back to one sample, sequenced in a study of control samples from healthy donors and cancer patients (dated by TCRdb to about 2020). Library generation was performed with the immunoSEQ multiplex PCR assay. In TCRdb, the immuneACCESS table is reduced to in-frame sequences with V and J assigned. These tables do not hold every clone; where another copy was compared, an unresolved V gene accounts for under half, and the others remain unexplained. In this sample the table shows some 200,000 clones, 90% to 95% of which occur a single time. The ten largest clones take up around 1.5% of the sample. Sequenced sample: blood. All receptors come from a man over 45 in good health.

The chain is built from TRBV19 and TRBJ2-3; either TRBD1 or TRBD2 may fit D (7 bases each). V was trimmed by 4 bases and J by 3 bases, leaving 17 bases between them. The CDR3 is made up of 16 amino acids. Germline values: CDR1 LNHDA, CDR2 SQIVND (reference sequence). Here the CDR3 DNA reads TGTGCCAGTAGTAGATTCCATCAGGGGGGGACAGATACGCAGTATTTT. Encoded protein: CASSRFHQGGTDTQYF.

This clone is a singleton in its sample. Distinct nucleotide sequences in the sample also encode this CDR3. The chain links TRBV18 to TRBJ1-1; no firm D call. Trimming shortened V by 0 bases and J by 1 base, and 6 bases separated the two germline ends. Germline-derived CDR1 and CDR2 are KGHSH and LQKENI. CDR3 size: 14 residues. CDR3 in DNA: TGTGCCAGCTCACCACCATCGGGGAACACTGAAGCTTTCTTT. This translates into CASSPPSGNTEAFF. The full variable domain, rest sourced from reference TRBV18 and TRBJ1-1, is NAGVMQNPRHLVRRRGQEARLRCSPMKGHSHVYWYRQLPEEGLKFMVYLQKENIIDESGMPKERFSAEFPKEGPSILRIQQVVRGDSAAYFCASSPPSGNTEAFFGQGTRLTVV.

This clone was observed once. This chain connects TRBV6-6 to TRBJ2-7, with 8 bases that match TRBD1. V gave up 0 bases and J gave up 2 bases; unmatched junction bases: 3. This CDR3 region has 15 residues. Germline assignment: CDR1 MNHNY and CDR2 SVGAGI (reference sequence). CDR3 DNA sequence: TGTGCCAGCAGTTACTCGACACAGGGGGCCTACGAGCAGTACTTC. This encodes CASSYSTQGAYEQYF.

The gene calls are TRBV19 and TRBJ1-3, with D hard to call. Between the trimmed V and J ends, which lost 5 bases and 0 bases, there was a span of 5 bases. CDR3 length equals 13 residues. The germline CDR1 and CDR2 sequences are LNHDA and SQIVND (reference sequence). The CDR3, as DNA: TGTGCCAGTAGTGAGAGCTCTGGAAACACCATATATTTT. This gives the protein CASSESSGNTIYF.

The rearrangement joins TRBV6-6 to TRBJ2-7, with D perhaps matching TRBD1 (5 bases). The germline V and J ends were trimmed by 10 bases and 4 bases, with 17 bases remaining between them. This CDR3 is 13 amino acids long. CDR1 and CDR2 (germline): MNHNY, SVGAGI (reference sequence). CDR3 in amino acids: CAIRQGSSYEQYF. The CDR3 DNA sequence: TGTGCCATTCGGCAGGGCTCTTCGTACGAGCAGTACTTC.

This clone was observed a handful of times. J is TRBJ2-7 and V is TRBV30, with D perhaps TRBD1 or TRBD2 (7 bases each). V was trimmed by 2 bases and J by 0 bases, leaving 17 bases between them. In germline, CDR1 is GTSNPN, CDR2 SVGIG (reference sequence). The CDR3 consists of 16 residues. In DNA, the CDR3 is TGTGCCTGGAGTAAGACAGGGCGGGGGAACTCCTACGAGCAGTACTTC. It translates to CAWSKTGRGNSYEQYF.

The rearrangement uses TRBV29-1 and TRBJ1-3; 9 nucleotides line up with TRBD1. The V and J ends lost 5 bases and 4 bases, in that order; junction bases with no gene match: 6. There are 14 residues in the CDR3. The V gene's germline CDR1 is SQVTM and CDR2 ANQGSEA. The CDR3 DNA is TGCAGCGTTCATTCGGGACAGGGAGGAAACACCATATATTTT. It translates to CSVHSGQGGNTIYF. The variable domain in full, with the rest retrieved from reference TRBV29-1 and TRBJ1-3, is SAVISQKPSRDICQRGTSLTIQCQVDSQVTMMFWYRQQPGQSLTLIATANQGSEATYESGFVIDKFPISRPNLTFSTLTVSNMSPEDSSIYLCSVHSGQGGNTIYFGEGSWLTVV.

To note about this clone: Other DNA sequences within the sample encode an identical CDR3. The gene calls are TRBV12-3 or TRBV12-4 and TRBJ1-1; a weak D match, TRBD1 (5 bases). Trimming left V 6 bases short and J 1 base short, with 9 bases between. This CDR3 comprises 13 residues. CDR3 nucleotide sequence: TGTGCCAGCAGCCTGGGGGAGAACACTGAAGCTTTCTTT. This gives the protein CASSLGENTEAFF.

The chain carries TRBV11-3 and TRBJ1-1, with a possible D match to TRBD1 (5 bases). CDR1 is SGHNT and CDR2 is YENEEA in the germline V gene. CDR3 length equals 16 residues. The V end lost 1 base, the J end lost 5 bases, and 17 bases lay between the germline ends. This chain's CDR3 is CASSLGSGGGGTEAFF. CDR3 sequence (DNA): TGTGCCAGCAGCTTAGGGTCGGGGGGAGGTGGAACTGAAGCTTTCTTT.